The 18 T cell receptor beta chains below were found in one sample sequenced in a study of cytomegalovirus exposure and HLA in healthy donors. Use of 60 Vbeta and 13 Jbeta primers characterized the PCR. Measured with immunoSEQ multiplex PCR; TCRdb has only the in-frame clones, and not every one. This sample has approximately 120,000 clones, with 69% found just once. Sequencing was carried out using PBMCs. All receptors derive from a woman between 65 and 79 years old in good health and CMV-seropositive.

The rearrangement uses TRBV10-3 and TRBJ1-2, with 8 bases matching TRBD1. V shed 7 bases and J 4 bases; nucleotides not matched to a gene: 5. This CDR3 comprises 13 residues. The germline CDR1 and CDR2 sequences are ENHRY and SYGVKD. As DNA, the CDR3 is TGTGCCATCACCCCGGACAGGGTCTATGGCTACACCTTC. Residues: CAITPDRVYGYTF.

The chain uses TRBV5-6 and TRBJ2-2; 11 nucleotides agree with TRBD2. The CDR3 loop spans 16 amino acids. Germline assignment: CDR1 SGHDT and CDR2 YYEEEE. V shed 4 bases and J 5 bases; nucleotides not matched to a gene: 7. The CDR3 loop reads CASSLVGTSGTGELFF. In nucleotides, the CDR3 is TGTGCCAGCAGCCTTGTTGGGACTAGCGGTACCGGGGAGCTGTTTTTT.

In its sample, this clone was seen once. This chain uses TRBV5-8 with TRBJ2-7, with 9 bases matching TRBD1. The CDR3 loop spans 12 amino acids. Looked up from germline, CDR1 is SGHTS and CDR2 is YDEGEE. V was clipped by 6 bases and J by 5 bases; unmatched bases: 3. The CDR3 DNA reads as TGTGCCAGCAAGGACAGGGGTGACGAGCAGTACTTC. Protein: CASKDRGDEQYF. Together with reference TRBV5-8 and TRBJ2-7, the CDR3 gives the full variable domain: EAGVTQSPTHLIKTRGQQATLRCSPISGHTSVYWYQQALGLGLQFLLWYDEGEERNRGNFPPRFSGRQFPNYSSELNVNALELEDSALYLCASKDRGDEQYFGPGTRLTVT.

The J gene is TRBJ1-6, the V gene TRBV18, with 7 nucleotides matching TRBD1. J was trimmed by 5 bases and V by 4 bases; bases with no gene match: 8. This CDR3 has 16 residues. Germline CDR1 reads KGHSH; CDR2 reads LQKENI. Here the CDR3 reads CASSLVGGDHNSPLHF. The CDR3 nucleotides read TGTGCCAGCTCACTCGTAGGGGGCGATCATAATTCACCCCTCCACTTT.

This clone appeared a few times. V usage is TRBV19 and J usage is TRBJ1-4, with 7 bases fitting TRBD1. Germline V gene data show CDR1 as LNHDA and CDR2 as SQIVND (reference sequence). With V trimmed by 5 bases and J by 8 bases, 5 bases remained unmatched. The CDR3 has 13 amino acids. This chain's CDR3 is CASSAGTAEKLFF. CDR3 DNA sequence: TGTGCCAGTAGTGCGGGGACAGCAGAAAAACTGTTTTTT.

This chain links TRBV9 with TRBJ2-6; no definite D call. The CDR3 is made up of 16 amino acids. Trimming shortened V by 4 bases and J by 2 bases, and 13 bases separated the two germline ends. Germline CDR1 is SGDLS and CDR2 is YYNGEE. This CDR3 is CASSPTEATGANVLTF. CDR3 coding DNA: TGTGCCAGCAGCCCCACTGAGGCCACTGGGGCCAACGTCCTGACTTTC.

This clone was seen once. The chain has TRBV30 and TRBJ2-3; TRBD2 might be the D (6 bases). V shed 3 bases and J shed 8 bases, with 15 bases lying between them. The CDR3 has 13 residues. In germline, CDR1 is GTSNPN, CDR2 SVGIG (reference sequence). In nucleotides, the CDR3 is TGTGCCTGGAGGCGGGACGGCGAGGGTACGCAGTATTTT. As protein: CAWRRDGEGTQYF.

The gene calls are TRBV11-3 and TRBJ2-3; D might be TRBD2 (5 bases). The CDR3 sequence is 14 residues long. Deletions cut 2 bases from V and 4 bases from J, with 10 bases between. Germline lookup yields CDR1 SGHNT and CDR2 YENEEA. CDR3 residues: CASSLHRGSDTQYF. CDR3 sequence (DNA): TGTGCCAGCAGCTTACATCGGGGATCAGATACGCAGTATTTT.

The chain uses TRBV25-1 and TRBJ1-4, with D perhaps matching TRBD1 (5 bases). Germline CDR1 is MGHDK and CDR2 is SYGVNS. The CDR3 totals 14 residues. V lost 0 bases and J lost 6, with 8 bases in between. The CDR3 DNA reads TGTGCCAGCAGTGAATACCGGGGGGATGAAAAACTGTTTTTT. Translation: CASSEYRGDEKLFF.

This sequence joins TRBV4-3 and TRBJ1-1; a possible D gene is TRBD1 (5 bases). CDR3 length: 16 residues. V was clipped by 0 bases and J by 6 bases, with 17 bases between them. Looked up from germline, CDR1 is LGHNA and CDR2 is YSLEER. In nucleotides, the CDR3 is TGCGCCAGCAGCCAAGATTTCGATAAGGGGATCGCTGAAGCTTTCTTT. Protein: CASSQDFDKGIAEAFF.

The chain joins TRBV5-6 to TRBJ2-5; possible D gene TRBD1, 5 bases. The germline V and J ends were trimmed by 0 bases and 3 bases, with 15 bases remaining between them. The CDR3 totals 16 residues. Germline CDR1 and CDR2: SGHDT and YYEEEE. CDR3 DNA: TGTGCCAGCAGCTTGGTGGGGCTCCCCTCGAAAGAGACCCAGTACTTC. Protein: CASSLVGLPSKETQYF.

The V gene is TRBV6-4, the J gene TRBJ1-2, with TRBD1 as a possible D gene (5 bases). The CDR3 is made up of 13 amino acids. The ends were cut back, 4 bases at V and 1 base at J, with 7 bases in the middle. In germline, CDR1 is MRHNA, CDR2 SNTAGT. The DNA for the CDR3 is TGTGCCAGCAGTGCACAGGTTAACTATGGCTACACCTTC. Protein sequence: CASSAQVNYGYTF.

V gene TRBV2 combines with J gene TRBJ1-3, with D uncertain. CDR1 and CDR2 from the germline V gene are SNHLY and FYNNEI. With 7 bases removed from V and 3 bases from J, the gap between germline ends came to 10 bases. The CDR3 length is 13 residues. The CDR3, as DNA: TGTGCCAGCAAGGAGGGCCTTGGAAACACCATATATTTT. Translated, it gives CASKEGLGNTIYF.

The V and J genes are TRBV19 and TRBJ1-6, with 7 bases aligning to TRBD1. Per germline, CDR1 LNHDA and CDR2 SQIVND (reference sequence). V lost 5 bases and J lost 9; bases outside the gene matches: 19. The CDR3 runs to 18 residues. CDR3 loop: CASSPTGWRGRDGSPLHF. In nucleotides, the CDR3 is TGTGCCAGTAGTCCGACAGGATGGAGGGGGCGAGACGGTTCACCCCTCCACTTT. The variable domain in full, completed from reference TRBV19 and TRBJ1-6, reads DGGITQSPKYLFRKEGQNVTLSCEQNLNHDAMYWYRQDPGQGLRLIYYSQIVNDFQKGDIAEGYSVSREKKESFPLTVTSAQKNPTAFYLCASSPTGWRGRDGSPLHFGNGTRLTVT.

The chain combines TRBV6-1 with TRBJ1-5; 7 bases align to TRBD1. The trim removed 4 bases at V and 4 bases at J, leaving 7 bases unmatched. This CDR3 is built from 15 residues. The V gene's germline CDR1 is MNHNS and CDR2 SASEGT. The CDR3 region is CASSGDSFLNQPQHF. CDR3 in DNA: TGTGCCAGCAGTGGGGACAGCTTCCTAAATCAGCCCCAGCATTTT.

The rearrangement links TRBV5-1 to TRBJ1-2; 11 nucleotides line up with TRBD1. Trimming removed 0 bases from V and 7 bases from J; junction bases left unmatched: 8. CDR3 length: 16 residues. Germline V gives CDR1 SGHRS, CDR2 YFSETQ. The CDR3 spells CASSLVGGQGASGYTF. In nucleotides, the CDR3 is TGCGCCAGCAGCTTGGTCGGAGGACAGGGGGCGAGTGGCTACACCTTC.

The V gene is TRBV18, the J gene TRBJ2-3; TRBD1 might be the D (6 bases). Germline values: CDR1 KGHSH, CDR2 LQKENI. The CDR3 is made up of 15 amino acids. The V and J ends lost 2 bases and 6 bases respectively, with 15 bases between them. CDR3 in amino acids: CASSPTGGAGDTQYF. The DNA for the CDR3 is TGTGCCAGCTCACCAACTGGGGGCGCCGGGGATACGCAGTATTTT.

The genes are TRBV6-6 and TRBJ1-2; D not resolved. This CDR3 region has 14 residues. With 2 bases removed from V and 4 bases from J, the gap between germline ends came to 11 bases. Germline assignment: CDR1 MNHNY and CDR2 SVGAGI (reference sequence). The chain's CDR3 is CASSYLEGVYGYTF. The CDR3, as DNA: TGTGCCAGCAGTTACCTGGAGGGAGTCTATGGCTACACCTTC.